The present T cell receptor beta chain was sequenced within a study of cytomegalovirus exposure and HLA in healthy donors (TCRdb year 2017). Context from the whole study: An earlier analysis of some 620 of the donors reported 250 to 300 Gb of sequence data and 117 million unique TCR beta sequences obtained from approximately 180 million T cells. About 300 gigabases of sequencing data and tens of millions of unique TCR sequences made up an early release that covered approximately 700 HLA-typed donors. Of the roughly 400 genotyped donors, over 70% fell in the genetic ancestry cluster associated with self-reported Caucasian donors. The study aimed to test whether cataloging public T cell receptors could reveal signatures of past pathogen exposure. The study used immunosequencing to profile the T cell repertoires of more than 650 subjects and linked those repertoires to cytomegalovirus serostatus. Besides the first cohort of roughly 660 subjects, a separate validation cohort made up of 120 different subjects was used. To predict cytomegalovirus infection status, the study combined high-throughput TCR immunosequencing, statistical association of individual TCRs with disease status, and machine learning. A later analysis re-examined previously published TCR beta repertoires from just over 650 donors and added high-resolution HLA genotyping to investigate patterns of TCR occurrence. The later analysis used no new phenotypic data to find candidate immune exposures, relying instead on TCR beta sequences and their occurrence across donors. To decide whether each TCR beta V gene segment behaved as functional or pseudogenic, an earlier analysis of approximately 620 of the donors relied on high-throughput TCR beta sequencing. Donor age, sex, ethnicity and CMV serostatus were compiled alongside the repertoire data. A later genetic analysis took genome-wide SNP genotypes for 398 of the 666 donors and used that subset as a discovery cohort. Every discovery cohort repertoire had been produced on one sequencing platform. HLA typing covered class I and class II loci at four-digit resolution. Typing coverage varied by locus: about 629-630 donors for A, B, C, DRB1 and DQB1; around 560 for DQA1; over 600 for DPA1; 450 to 480 for DPB1. Roughly 5 DR-DQ haplotypes were treated as single units for association and clustering because of strong linkage in the cohort. On average, roughly 240,000 unique TCR beta nucleotide sequences were sequenced per donor among a few hundred genotyped donors of the cohort, with approximately 18% of those sequences being non-productive. Results the study describes overall, beyond this receptor: In the study, approximately 150 TCR beta chains were listed as associated with cytomegalovirus. In this cohort, only TCR beta chains were sequenced, and detectable features were limited by the absence of alpha or paired-chain data. Because HLA typing was missing for some donors at each locus, association tests included only the typed subset. A later analysis associated about 17,000 TCR beta sequences with specific HLA alleles at a false discovery rate of 0.05. In an earlier analysis of fewer than 750 of the donors, most TCR beta V segments were observed in productive rearrangements about 87% or about 30% of the time, broadly matching IMGT annotations. Most CMV-associated TCR beta chains appeared to be HLA-restricted in a later analysis, and the HLA associations seemed to be driven largely by CMV exposure. The sequencing pipeline was judged likely to have produced a cluster of highly shared sequence variants as a technical artifact. In a later analysis, HLA-associated TCR beta chains showed more clonal expansion and lower generation probabilities than non-associated chains that were equally common. Immune exposure information for the cohort was limited to CMV serostatus. According to a later analysis, parvovirus B19, influenza, CMV and Epstein-Barr virus appeared linked to several top co-occurrence clusters. According to a later genetic analysis, donors in an Asian-associated ancestry cluster had fewer N-insertions in productive TCRs than the approximately 700-donor mean. Strong co-occurrence of HLA alleles, especially DR and DQ, made assigning TCR associations to individual alleles difficult. Some IMGT-functional V segments, including TRBV6-2 and TRBV6-3, could not be told apart with the 87-base-pair reads, so those segments were excluded. The earlier analysis of almost 600 of the donors excluded about 16 rarely observed V segments, including chromosome 9 orphons, because counts were too low. The authors suggested that the approach could potentially be extended to other disease states and immunological phenotypes. While some public TCRs were present in many individuals, most TCR sequences turned up only very rarely across donors. A further reported finding was that TCR beta sequences accurately predicted the HLA-A and HLA-B alleles for most subjects in the first cohort. Sequencing depth was assumed to be roughly uniform across donors in the presence/absence analyses, though that assumption may not hold. In a later genetic analysis, a missense DCLRE1C variant was associated with V-gene and J-gene trimming of TCR beta chains, and the association was replicated in an independent cohort. Linkage disequilibrium might explain the correlated functional status among segregating V segments, but an unknown experimental factor could not be excluded. In vitro tests confirmed that three of the cytomegalovirus-associated TCR beta chains recognize cytomegalovirus antigens. A later analysis found that TCR association rates varied across HLA loci, with DRB1 alleles showing the most associated TCRs and HLA-C alleles the fewest. The classifier was reported to diagnose cytomegalovirus status with high specificity and sensitivity in both the original cohort and the validation cohort.

Counted from cysteine to phenylalanine, this CDR3 has 11 amino acids. Of the read, only the CDR3 DNA is kept; its 33 bases are in frame from base 1. Germline trimming amounts to 8 bases on V and 9 bases on J, with 7 as the count of junction bases outside the gene matches. Based on the germline V gene (reference sequence), the CDR1 and CDR2 sequences are GTSNPN and SVGIG. The cohort was made up of 666 healthy bone marrow donors. At the time of sampling, every cohort member was nominally healthy, though immune exposures that went unrecorded were likely present. The donor tested CMV seronegative and was one of the 352 seronegative cohort members. Each donor provided a peripheral blood sample, and peripheral blood mononuclear cells were used for TCR beta sequencing. Genomic DNA extraction from the blood cell samples was performed with the Qiagen DNeasy Blood Extraction Kit. Library prep was done by the immunoSEQ multiplex PCR assay. For the multiplex PCR, a mixture combining 60 forward primers for TCR Vbeta segments and 13 reverse primers for TCR Jbeta segments was used. A multiplex PCR assay on genomic DNA amplified the CDR3 region of rearranged TCR beta genes. On the Illumina HiSeq System, the amplified TCR beta libraries were sequenced as 87-base-pair reads. As for the original processing: In a later analysis, about 80 million unique TCR beta chains were counted across the roughly 610 repertoires, and roughly 9.9 million of these chains were shared by at least two donors. Raw reads were error-corrected and collapsed into unique sequences by a nearest-neighbor algorithm in which closely related sequences were merged to remove PCR and sequencing errors. Alignment of CDR3 sequences to IMGT reference sequences was used to assign V, D and J gene segments. For a sequence to be retained, at least a six-nucleotide match to both a V gene segment and a J gene segment was required. Rearrangements were classified as productive when the CDR3 lacked stop codons and remained in frame with V and J, and all other rearrangements were classified as non-productive. Following IMGT convention, CDR3 was defined as the stretch from the second conserved V-encoded cysteine up to the conserved J-encoded phenylalanine. The earlier analysis of about 590 of the donors excluded sequences that lacked an unambiguous match to a single V gene segment. An earlier analysis of 500 to 700 of the donors classified V segments as functional when productive rearrangements were above 56.7% and as segregating when the standard deviation between donors was above 5%. A statistical classification framework was built to diagnose cytomegalovirus status from the catalog of TCR beta chain sequences. In a later analysis, V and J genes were assigned by comparing TCR nucleotide sequences against IMGT/GENE-DB human TR gene sequences. In a later analysis, CDR3 sequences and most-parsimonious VDJ recombination scenarios were assigned using the TCRdist pipeline. In a later analysis, every TCR beta chain was defined by the combination of its CDR3 amino acid sequence and its V-gene family, and reads without a unique V-gene family were dropped. As a way to deal with suspected cross-contamination and a sequencing artifact, a later analysis dropped over 550 nucleotide sequences that were highly shared and had low generation probability. For each public chain, a later analysis derived a clonal expansion index from normalized ranks of inferred template counts within each repertoire. In a later analysis, generation probabilities were computed using a VDJ recombination model fitted to out-of-frame rearrangements, and the results were checked against IGoR. In a later analysis, hypergeometric tests were used to score TCR-TCR, TCR-HLA and TCR-CMV co-occurrence, with a repertoire-size bias correction applied to TCR pairs. To estimate false discovery rates, a later analysis permuted the HLA or CMV assignments 20 times. In a later analysis, co-occurring TCRs were grouped with DBSCAN, and TCRdist sequence similarity was added when clustering was performed within HLA-allele-positive subsets. Co-occurrence clustering excluded repertoires with fewer than 30,000 or more than 120,000 public chains, plus five with anomalous nucleotide sharing. TCRdb mirrors the immuneACCESS table, restricted to in-frame sequences. Some clones are absent from its copies; in checked studies, under half trace to an unresolved V gene, and the reason for the others is unknown. That table supplies the V and J calls and clone size; D and trimming were determined from the DNA. The sample records some 130,000 clones, 65% to 90% of which are singletons. The ten largest clones take up around 1.2% of the sample.

Concerning this clone itself: The antigen this receptor binds is unknown. Per-nucleotide qualities are absent, and no much larger clonotype sits a single base away.

The receptor chain draws on TRBV30 and TRBJ2-5, and TRBD1 matches 9 of the central bases. The material sequenced was PBMCs. This clonotype originated in a girl aged 2-10 years in good health and CMV-seronegative. The CDR3 in this case is CATTDRGAQYF. The DNA sequence reads TGTGCCACCACCGACAGGGGGGCCCAGTACTTC.